The 8 T cell receptor beta chains reported below all come from one sample, sequenced in a study of blood T cell repertoires in COVID-19 (dated by TCRdb to 2020 to 2022). Library generation was performed with the immunoSEQ multiplex PCR assay. In its TCRdb copy, this immuneACCESS table keeps in-frame sequences only and misses some clones. Where compared with another copy, unresolved V genes explain less than half of these, and the others have no known cause. The sample table contains 210,000 or so clones; only one count was recorded for around 80% of them. Around 2.8% of the sample is held by the ten biggest clonotypes. Material: peripheral blood. These receptors were taken from a woman older than 75 with active or convalescent COVID-19.

The genes are TRBV5-4 and TRBJ2-5, with TRBD2 as a possible D gene (5 bases). Between the trimmed V and J ends, which lost 4 bases and 5 bases, there was a span of 18 bases. Germline CDR1 SGHNT, CDR2 YYREEE (reference sequence). The CDR3 extends over 15 amino acids. CDR3 residues: CASSKKGPGGETQYF. The CDR3 DNA reads TGTGCCAGCAGCAAGAAGGGCCCCGGAGGCGAGACCCAGTACTTC.

In its sample, this clone was seen a few times. The rearrangement joins TRBV9 to TRBJ1-3; D uncertain. CDR3 size: 14 residues. V was shortened by 0 bases and J by 0 bases, with 4 bases between the two germline ends. The germline V gene encodes CDR1 SGDLS and CDR2 YYNGEE. CDR3 sequence (DNA): TGTGCCAGCAGCGTAGCAGACTCTGGAAACACCATATATTTT. Its translation: CASSVADSGNTIYF.

The rearrangement links TRBV27 to TRBJ2-6; TRBD2 aligns across 10 bases. Trimming at V came to 6 bases and at J to 0 bases, leaving 8 bases not matched to a gene. Germline V lookup: CDR1 MNHEY, CDR2 SMNVEV (reference sequence). This CDR3 contains 18 residues. The CDR3 DNA reads as TGTGCCAGCAGCCGTGGGCTAGCGGGGGCCTCTGGGGCCAACGTCCTGACTTTC. Amino acids: CASSRGLAGASGANVLTF.

Only a few counts were recorded for this clone. The chain combines TRBV5-1 with TRBJ2-7, with TRBD1 as a possible D gene (6 bases). Germline V gene data show CDR1 as SGHRS and CDR2 as YFSETQ. Trimming stripped 0 bases from V and 4 bases from J, with 14 bases between. The CDR3 extends over 15 amino acids. The CDR3 region is CASSLESTGKYEQYF. CDR3 DNA sequence: TGCGCCAGCAGCTTGGAGTCAACAGGGAAGTACGAGCAGTACTTC.

This chain links TRBV7-6 with TRBJ1-6, with 7 bases lining up with TRBD1. Germline CDR1 reads SGHVS; CDR2 reads FNYEAQ. The CDR3 covers 18 residues. The V segment lost 1 base and the J segment 5 bases; nucleotides outside the gene matches: 11. CDR3 in DNA: TGTGCCAGCAGCTTAGGGACAGGCGGCGGGATGGATAATTCACCCCTCCACTTT. Protein product: CASSLGTGGGMDNSPLHF.

The chain combines TRBV25-1 with TRBJ1-2, with D unresolved. The germline V gene encodes CDR1 MGHDK and CDR2 SYGVNS. The CDR3 consists of 12 residues. Trimming cost V 6 bases and J 4 bases, with 9 bases left between them. The CDR3 DNA reads TGTGCCAGCAGCCACGGGTTCTATGGCTACACCTTC. It encodes CASSHGFYGYTF.

V gene TRBV9 combines with J gene TRBJ2-5; 12 bases are shared with TRBD1. Germline V gives CDR1 SGDLS, CDR2 YYNGEE. The length of the CDR3 is 15 residues. V lost 3 bases and J lost 5; bases outside the gene matches: 5. This chain's CDR3 is CASSAGTGGAETQYF. The CDR3 DNA reads as TGTGCCAGCAGCGCCGGGACAGGGGGCGCGGAGACCCAGTACTTC.

This clone was detected a few times. CDR3: CASSPRGGPSEKLFF. The CDR3 bases are TGTGCCAGCTCACCGAGAGGCGGGCCTAGTGAAAAACTGTTTTTT. The chain is built from TRBV18 and TRBJ1-4; D remains unclear. Germline CDR1 is KGHSH and CDR2 is LQKENI. Trimming left V 3 bases short and J 7 bases short, with 15 bases between. This CDR3 has 15 amino acids.